One T cell receptor (beta chain) is described in this entry. This sample was included in a study of T cell clonotyping in hematopoietic cell transplantation. The germline V gene encodes CDR1 SGHKS and CDR2 YYEKEE (reference sequence). Trimming at V came to 0 bases and at J to 7 bases, leaving 9 bases not matched to a gene. The CDR3 loop spans 15 amino acids. Assay: immunoSEQ multiplex PCR; the TCRdb copy retains only in-frame clones and omits some. Among 27,000 or so clones listed, nearly 97% were seen once. The receptor was derived from a man over 45 in good health. Some clones in this sample may be carry-over from other donors' samples. The gene calls are TRBV5-5 and TRBJ1-2, with TRBD1 identical over 7 bases. Sample: peripheral blood mononuclear cells. The CDR3 here is CASSLGRDRASGYTF. The CDR3 DNA reads as TGTGCCAGCAGCTTGGGACGCGACAGGGCTTCTGGCTACACCTTC. Together with reference TRBV5-5 and TRBJ1-2, the CDR3 gives the full variable domain: DAGVTQSPTHLIKTRGQQVTLRCSPISGHKSVSWYQQVLGQGPQFIFQYYEKEERGRGNFPDRFSARQFPNYSSELNVNALLLGDSALYLCASSLGRDRASGYTFGSGTRLTVV.